This section outlines one TCR beta chain sequence together with its context. Its antigen target is currently unknown. Qualities for individual bases were not recorded, and no much larger clone is one base off. The CDR3 regions of human TCRbeta chains were analyzed by immunosequencing. In the original analysis: Repertoire TCRs were checked for matches against a reference library of SARS-CoV-2-specific TCRs that had been generated using the MIRA antigen-specificity platform. Breadth meant the fraction of unique TCRs that were SARS-CoV-2-associated, whereas depth meant the fraction of total T cells that were SARS-CoV-2-associated. Using the MIRA data, each spike-specific TCR was mapped to the spike region that the TCR reacts to and placed in a CD4 or CD8 class. Log10-transformed breadth and depth values were compared by one-way ANOVA with Sidak's multiple comparisons tests. TCRdb retrieved this table from immuneACCESS and kept in-frame rearrangements only. Not all clones are present; in checked studies, unresolved V genes account for under half, and no reason is known for the remainder. That table furnishes V, J and clone size, whereas the DNA furnished D and trimming. The sample table shows some 54,000 clones, and 70% to 90% are seen once. Approximately 4.1% of the sample rests with the top ten.

Reading from cysteine to phenylalanine, the CDR3 counts 13 amino acids. The DNA shown is the 39-base CDR3, in frame from base 1. Between the V and J ends, shortened by 5 bases and 2 bases respectively, the junction contains 9 bases. Reading the germline V gene gives CDR1 SGHAT and CDR2 FQNNGV. The sample originates from a study of T cell responses to AZD1222 COVID-19 vaccine (TCRdb year 2021). Study-level background: AZD1222 recipients given second doses at about 4 weeks or at about 12 weeks were pooled, since spike-specific TCR depth and breadth were not found to differ between the two schedules. A total of 240 or so trial participants underwent TCR sequencing, of whom 200 to 220 had received two doses of AZD1222 and 26 had received two doses of the MenACWY control vaccine. Trial participants were enrolled by age into subgroups of 18-55, 56-69 and 70-plus years, and around 150, 29 and 61 TCR-sequenced participants, respectively, were included in these subgroups. Summary of the overall study and its limitations: The vaccine-associated CD4 TCRs covered the entire spike protein, and the dominant responses fell in regions 160-218 and 743-854. Because no day 14 peak-response samples were available, repertoires were characterized only after the peak T cell response. Participants were mostly white British and included more females than males, and it was suggested by the authors that clonal diversity may have been underestimated. The 56-69-year group was small, and its depth increase did not reach significance, likely because of low power. Conclusions about previously exposed vaccinees are limited because only a handful of AZD1222 recipients were SARS-CoV-2 seropositive at baseline. Spike-specific TCR breadth and depth rose significantly after two AZD1222 doses compared with day 0 and with MenACWY recipients. Epitopes outside the regions mutated in the B.1.351 and B.1.1.7 variants were reportedly recognized by nearly half of the unique spike-specific TCRs.

The meaning of the sample's time point label: baseline before first vaccination. The vaccinee samples were drawn from two UK trials, COV001 and COV002, one of which was a single-blind randomized controlled phase 2/3 trial testing AZD1222 (ChAdOx1 nCoV-19) in healthy adults. Trial participant PBMC samples were collected at day 0 and day 28 after the second dose for TCRbeta chain sequencing. Specimen: peripheral blood, collected on day 0 of AZD1222 vaccination. This chain joins TRBV11-2 to TRBJ2-5, with no confident D gene call. The source of this sequence is an adult in good health. This receptor carries the CDR3 CASSPGPQETQYF. The nucleotide sequence reads TGTGCCAGCAGCCCCGGCCCTCAAGAGACCCAGTACTTC.